The TCR beta chain under discussion was sequenced for a study of cytomegalovirus exposure and HLA in healthy donors. Study conclusions and caveats: Cytomegalovirus association was assigned to about 150 TCR beta chains. In a later analysis, at a false discovery rate of 0.05, 16,951 TCR beta sequences were associated with HLA alleles. There was a cluster of highly shared sequence variants that was likely a sequencing artifact.

Concerning this clone itself: The antigen is unknown. This specimen includes other DNA sequences encoding the same CDR3.

CDR1 and CDR2 from the germline V gene are PRHDT and FYEKMQ (reference sequence). This CDR3 region has 15 residues. Trimming cost V 5 bases and J 3 bases; bases outside gene matches: 9. PCR involved 60 Vbeta and 13 Jbeta primers. The table came from immunoSEQ multiplex PCR; TCRdb's copy has only in-frame clones and leaves some out. This table has some 140,000 clones, around 78% appearing once. The sequence derives from a man aged 40-55 years in good health and CMV-seronegative. What was sequenced was PBMCs. The chain links TRBV13 to TRBJ1-1; 7 bases line up with TRBD1. The CDR3 DNA follows: TGTGCCAGCAGCGAGAGGGGGCGCCGGGACACTGAAGCTTTCTTT. This sequence encodes CASSERGRRDTEAFF.